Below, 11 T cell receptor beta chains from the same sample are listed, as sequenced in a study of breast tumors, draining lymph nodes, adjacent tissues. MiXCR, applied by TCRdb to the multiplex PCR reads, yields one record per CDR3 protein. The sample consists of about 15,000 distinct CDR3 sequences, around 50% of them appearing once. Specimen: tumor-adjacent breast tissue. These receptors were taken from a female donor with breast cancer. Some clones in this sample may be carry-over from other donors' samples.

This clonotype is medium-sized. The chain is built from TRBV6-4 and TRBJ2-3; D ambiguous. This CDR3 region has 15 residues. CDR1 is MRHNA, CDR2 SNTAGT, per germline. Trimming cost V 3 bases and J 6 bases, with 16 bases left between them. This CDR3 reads CASSEVGLGADTQYF. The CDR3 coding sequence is TGTGCCAGCAGTGAAGTTGGCCTCGGAGCGGATACGCAGTATTTT.

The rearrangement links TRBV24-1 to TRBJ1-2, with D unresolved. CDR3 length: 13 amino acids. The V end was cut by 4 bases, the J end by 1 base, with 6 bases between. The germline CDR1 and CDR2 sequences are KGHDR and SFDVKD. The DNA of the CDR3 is TGTGCCACCAGTGAGACTTTTAACTATGGCTACACCTTC. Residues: CATSETFNYGYTF.

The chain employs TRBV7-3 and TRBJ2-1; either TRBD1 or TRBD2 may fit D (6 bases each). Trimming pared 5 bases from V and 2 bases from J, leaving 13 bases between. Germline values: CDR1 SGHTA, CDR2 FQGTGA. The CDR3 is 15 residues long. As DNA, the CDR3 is TGTGCCAGCAGCGTACGGGGGCAAGCCTACAATGAGCAGTTCTTC. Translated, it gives CASSVRGQAYNEQFF.

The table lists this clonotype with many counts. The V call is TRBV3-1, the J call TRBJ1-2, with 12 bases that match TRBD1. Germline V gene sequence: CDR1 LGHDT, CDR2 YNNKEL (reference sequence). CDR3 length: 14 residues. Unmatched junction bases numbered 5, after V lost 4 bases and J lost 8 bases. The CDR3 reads CASSPGQGAGGYTF. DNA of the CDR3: TGTGCCAGCAGCCCGGGACAGGGGGCAGGGGGCTACACCTTC.

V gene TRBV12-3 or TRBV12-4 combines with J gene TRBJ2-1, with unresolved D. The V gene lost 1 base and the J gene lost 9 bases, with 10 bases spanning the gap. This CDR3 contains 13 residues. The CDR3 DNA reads TGTGCCAGCAGTTTAGGTTGGGATCCTGAGCAGTTCTTC. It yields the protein CASSLGWDPEQFF.

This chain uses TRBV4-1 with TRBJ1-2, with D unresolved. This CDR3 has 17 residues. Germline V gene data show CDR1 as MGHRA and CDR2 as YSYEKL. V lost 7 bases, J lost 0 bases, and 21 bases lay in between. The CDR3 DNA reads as TGCGCCAGCACTATAGTAGGACTGTCAACAGCTAACTATGGCTACACCTTC. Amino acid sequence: CASTIVGLSTANYGYTF.

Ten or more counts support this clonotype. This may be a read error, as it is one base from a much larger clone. In DNA form, the CDR3 reads TGTGCCGGCAGCGAACGACAGTGGGACAATGAGCAGTTCTTC. It codes for CAGSERQWDNEQFF. This chain connects TRBV11-1 to TRBJ2-1; weak D call: TRBD1 (5 bases). CDR1 and CDR2 (germline): SGHAT, FQDESV (reference sequence). CDR3 length: 14 amino acids.

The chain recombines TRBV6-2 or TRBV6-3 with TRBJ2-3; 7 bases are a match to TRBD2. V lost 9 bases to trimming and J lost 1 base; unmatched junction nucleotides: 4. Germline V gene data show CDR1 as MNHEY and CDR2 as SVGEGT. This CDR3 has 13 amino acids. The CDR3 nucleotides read TGTGCCAGTACCCTAGCGGGCACAGATACGCAGTATTTT. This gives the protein CASTLAGTDTQYF.

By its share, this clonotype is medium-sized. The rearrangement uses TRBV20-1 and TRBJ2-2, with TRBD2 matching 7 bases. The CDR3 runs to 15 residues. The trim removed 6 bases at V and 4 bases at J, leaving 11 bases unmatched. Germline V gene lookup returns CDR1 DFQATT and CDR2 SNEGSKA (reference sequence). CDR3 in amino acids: CSASSGNSITGELFF. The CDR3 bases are TGCAGTGCCTCGAGCGGGAACTCAATCACCGGGGAGCTGTTTTTT.

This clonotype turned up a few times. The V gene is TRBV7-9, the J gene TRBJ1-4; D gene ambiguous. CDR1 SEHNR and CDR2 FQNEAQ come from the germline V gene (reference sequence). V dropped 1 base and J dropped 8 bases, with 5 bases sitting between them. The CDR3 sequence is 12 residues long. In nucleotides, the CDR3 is TGTGCCAGCAGCTTAGAATCCGAAAAACTGTTTTTT. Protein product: CASSLESEKLFF. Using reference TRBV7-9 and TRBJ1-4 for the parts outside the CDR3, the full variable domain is DTGVSQNPRHKITKRGQNVTFRCDPISEHNRLYWYRQTLGQGPEFLTYFQNEAQLEKSRLLSDRFSAERPKGSFSTLEIQRTEQGDSAMYLCASSLESEKLFFGSGTQLSVL.

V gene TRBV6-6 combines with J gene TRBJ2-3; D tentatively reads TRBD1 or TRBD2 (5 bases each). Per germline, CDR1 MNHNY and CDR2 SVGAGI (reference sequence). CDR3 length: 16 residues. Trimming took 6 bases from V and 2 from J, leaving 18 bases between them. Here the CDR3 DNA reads TGTGCCAGCAGCAAGGGACCCGCAATTCTCACAGATACGCAGTATTTT. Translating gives CASSKGPAILTDTQYF.